This TCR beta chain was observed in a study of blood T cell repertoires in COVID-19. Across the whole study: COVID-19 samples, acute and convalescent, were from the United States, Italy and Spain.

This clone was detected only a few times. Study members were between roughly 18 and 90 years old and lived in over 20 US regions. V dropped 3 bases and J dropped 3; count of bases not matched to a gene: 6. The germline V gene has CDR1 MDHEN and CDR2 SYDVKM. The CDR3 has 16 residues. As processed by the authors: It was from reference gene primer amplification that nucleated cell counts were estimated. Produced via immunoSEQ multiplex PCR; TCRdb's table is partial and in-frame only. That table gives V, J and clone size, and the DNA gave D and trimming. The table includes approximately 260,000 clones, about nine tenths detected once.

This sequence was found in a woman between 25 and 40 years old with acute COVID-19. The sequenced material came from PBMCs or T cells enriched from blood (not recorded which). The chain joins TRBV28 to TRBJ2-2; TRBD2 matches at 8 bases. The CDR3 coding sequence is TGTGCCAGCAGTTTGATAACTAGCGGACACACCGGGGAGCTGTTTTTT. Translated, it gives CASSLITSGHTGELFF.